This passage covers 27 T cell receptor beta chains from one sample sequenced in a study of control samples from healthy donors and cancer patients. Sequenced by immunoSEQ multiplex PCR; TCRdb stores in-frame clones only, minus some. The profile shows 45,000 to 60,000 clones, roughly 92% of them singletons. Sequences were obtained from blood. The origin of the receptors is a man under 40 in good health.

The rearrangement joins TRBV30 to TRBJ1-5, with a tentative D call TRBD1 (5 bases). V lost 2 bases to trimming and J lost 4 bases, with 9 bases between them. CDR1 and CDR2 from the germline V gene are GTSNPN and SVGIG (reference sequence). The CDR3 loop spans 13 amino acids. Here the CDR3 DNA reads TGTGCCTGGAGTCCGGACATTAATCAGCCCCAGCATTTT. Its translation: CAWSPDINQPQHF.

The chain uses TRBV7-9 and TRBJ1-3; possibly TRBD1 for D (5 bases). Trimming took off 7 bases at V and 4 bases at J, with 29 bases between the two ends. The CDR3 loop spans 19 amino acids. From germline, CDR1 is SEHNR and CDR2 FQNEAQ (reference sequence). The CDR3 bases are TGTGCCAGCAATTCTCTCCCGGATACAGGATCGGGTTACGGAAACACCATATATTTT. Amino acid sequence: CASNSLPDTGSGYGNTIYF. Full variable domain (remainder filled in from reference TRBV7-9 and TRBJ1-3): DTGVSQNPRHKITKRGQNVTFRCDPISEHNRLYWYRQTLGQGPEFLTYFQNEAQLEKSRLLSDRFSAERPKGSFSTLEIQRTEQGDSAMYLCASNSLPDTGSGYGNTIYFGEGSWLTVV.

This clone has only one observation. The V gene is TRBV6-2 or TRBV6-3, the J gene TRBJ2-4; D may be TRBD1 or TRBD2 (5 bases each). CDR1 and CDR2 (germline): MNHEY, SVGEGT. The CDR3 is made up of 16 amino acids. Trimming left V 2 bases short and J 0 bases short, with 11 bases between. CDR3 bases: TGTGCCAGCAGTTACGAAGGGGCGGGAGCCAAAAACATTCAGTACTTC. Protein product: CASSYEGAGAKNIQYF.

V usage is TRBV5-5 and J usage is TRBJ1-5; D not resolved. This CDR3 has 13 amino acids. Trimming shortened V by 2 bases and J by 6 bases, and 9 bases separated the two germline ends. Germline-derived CDR1 and CDR2 are SGHKS and YYEKEE (reference sequence). CDR3: CASSLGLSQPQHF. The CDR3 DNA follows: TGTGCCAGCAGCTTAGGGTTGAGTCAGCCCCAGCATTTT.

The chain joins TRBV4-3 to TRBJ2-2, with 7 bases identical to TRBD1. This CDR3 has 16 residues. Per the germline V gene, CDR1 is LGHNA and CDR2 is YSLEER. V lost 4 bases, J lost 2 bases, and 7 bases stayed unmatched. For the CDR3, the DNA is TGCGCCAGCAGCCGAGCCGGGACAGCCAACACCGGGGAGCTGTTTTTT. Its translation is CASSRAGTANTGELFF.

The chain employs TRBV13 and TRBJ2-1; 8 bases match TRBD1. This CDR3 has 15 residues. Germline CDR1 and CDR2: PRHDT and FYEKMQ (reference sequence). V trimming: 2 bases; J trimming: 6 bases; junction bases outside the gene matches: 6. The DNA for the CDR3 is TGTGCCAGCAGCTTACAGGGGGCTCGGGGCAATGAGCAGTTCTTC. It is translated as CASSLQGARGNEQFF.

The chain joins TRBV6-5 to TRBJ2-7; D is undetermined. Germline CDR1 MNHEY, CDR2 SVGAGI. V dropped 3 bases and J dropped 6 bases, with 15 bases sitting between them. The CDR3 is 14 amino acids. CDR3 amino acids: CASSYWYGSPEQYF. The CDR3, as DNA: TGTGCCAGCAGTTATTGGTACGGATCGCCCGAGCAGTACTTC.

The chain recombines TRBV19 with TRBJ2-3, with 9 nucleotides matching TRBD2. After removal of 6 bases from V and 6 bases from J, the junction contained 25 bases not matched to a gene. The CDR3 runs to 20 residues. Germline V gene sequence: CDR1 LNHDA, CDR2 SQIVND (reference sequence). The CDR3 sequence: CASSPRRAGGRRLIMDTQYF. CDR3 DNA: TGTGCCAGTAGCCCAAGGCGGGCGGGGGGGCGGCGCCTTATCATGGATACGCAGTATTTT.

The rearrangement uses TRBV4-1 and TRBJ1-1; weak D call: TRBD1 (5 bases). CDR3 length: 18 amino acids. V was clipped by 2 bases and J by 1 base, with 20 bases between them. Germline CDR1 MGHRA, CDR2 YSYEKL. The chain's CDR3 is CASSQLAHRGDGNTEAFF. The CDR3 region has the DNA TGCGCCAGCAGCCAACTTGCCCACCGAGGGGATGGGAACACTGAAGCTTTCTTT.

V and J are TRBV6-5 and TRBJ1-1; 7 bases agree with TRBD1. With 5 bases clipped from V and 8 bases from J, the junction kept 11 bases outside the gene matches. This CDR3 region has 14 residues. Germline CDR1 is MNHEY and CDR2 is SVGAGI. The CDR3 DNA reads as TGTGCCAGCAGTACGGCCGGGACAGCCTTAGAAGCTTTCTTT. Its protein product is CASSTAGTALEAFF.

This clone has a single count. This rearrangement joins TRBV6-2 or TRBV6-3 to TRBJ2-1; D not certain. This CDR3 is 16 amino acids long. The V end lost 2 bases, the J end lost 2 bases, and 13 bases lay between the germline ends. In germline, CDR1 is MNHEY, CDR2 SVGEGT. The CDR3 DNA sequence: TGTGCCAGCAGTTACCCCGGAGCTATACCCTACAATGAGCAGTTCTTC. This codes for CASSYPGAIPYNEQFF.

This clone showed up just a few times. The rearrangement links TRBV7-8 to TRBJ1-4; tentative D call: TRBD1 (5 bases). Germline V gene sequence: CDR1 SGHVS, CDR2 FQNEAQ. V lost 5 bases and J 4 bases, leaving 14 bases between the germline ends. The CDR3 totals 15 residues. Here the CDR3 DNA reads TGTGCCAGCAGCCCACAGACAGCATTTAATGAAAAACTGTTTTTT. Translating gives CASSPQTAFNEKLFF.

This clone was observed once. The V call is TRBV18, the J call TRBJ1-2, with a tentative D call TRBD1 (6 bases). This CDR3 comprises 12 residues. The V and J ends lost 3 bases and 6 bases respectively, with 8 bases between them. Per the germline V gene, CDR1 is KGHSH and CDR2 is LQKENI. The CDR3 loop is CASSPNRDGYTF. The CDR3 DNA reads TGTGCCAGCTCACCGAACAGGGATGGCTACACCTTC.

J is TRBJ1-1 and V is TRBV6-1; TRBD1 is a possible D gene (6 bases). The length of the CDR3 is 15 residues. Germline CDR1 MNHNS, CDR2 SASEGT. V was pared by 2 bases and J by 2 bases, with 12 bases between. The CDR3 protein is CASSEQTGGNTEAFF. The CDR3 nucleotides are TGTGCCAGCAGTGAACAGACAGGCGGCAACACTGAAGCTTTCTTT.

The chain links TRBV5-1 to TRBJ1-2, with D possibly TRBD1 on 6 matching bases. The CDR3 length is 16 residues. Per germline, CDR1 SGHRS and CDR2 YFSETQ. The V end was cut by 0 bases, the J end by 5 bases, with 17 bases between. As DNA, the CDR3 is TGCGCCAGCAGCTTGGGAGGACAGACGACCCCTTATGGCTACACCTTC. Translated, it gives CASSLGGQTTPYGYTF.

The genes are TRBV9 and TRBJ2-3; tentative D call: TRBD2 (5 bases). The V and J ends lost 0 bases and 2 bases respectively, with 10 bases between them. This CDR3 has 15 amino acids. Per germline, CDR1 SGDLS and CDR2 YYNGEE. This chain's CDR3 is CASSVAGSYTDTQYF. As DNA, the CDR3 is TGTGCCAGCAGCGTAGCGGGGAGCTACACAGATACGCAGTATTTT.

This clone appeared once. The chain combines TRBV5-4 with TRBJ1-1; D unclear. The CDR3 contains 12 residues. Trimming left V 0 bases short and J 5 bases short, with 5 bases between. The V gene's germline CDR1 is SGHNT and CDR2 YYREEE (reference sequence). CDR3: CASSLGRTEAFF. CDR3 in DNA: TGTGCCAGCAGCTTGGGGAGGACTGAAGCTTTCTTT.

V is TRBV9 and J is TRBJ2-7; D perhaps matches TRBD2 (5 bases). Germline values: CDR1 SGDLS, CDR2 YYNGEE. The CDR3 sequence is 13 residues long. Trimming took off 4 bases at V and 2 bases at J, with 10 bases between the two ends. The CDR3 DNA is TGTGCCAGCAGCCAAGACGGGACCTACGAGCAGTACTTC. Its translation is CASSQDGTYEQYF.

V and J are TRBV4-3 and TRBJ1-3, with a possible D match to TRBD1 (5 bases). Germline CDR1 LGHNA, CDR2 YSLEER. Trimming took off 0 bases at V and 2 bases at J, with 11 bases between the two ends. The CDR3 contains 16 residues. This chain's CDR3 is CASSQDRRGAGNTIYF. In DNA form, the CDR3 reads TGCGCCAGCAGCCAAGATCGCCGGGGGGCTGGAAACACCATATATTTT.

A word on this clone: Other nucleotide sequences from this sample produce the same CDR3. The gene calls are TRBV30 and TRBJ1-1; D gene unclear. Trimming stripped 0 bases from V and 0 bases from J, with 11 bases between. The germline CDR1 and CDR2 sequences are GTSNPN and SVGIG (reference sequence). The CDR3 loop spans 15 amino acids. The CDR3 loop is CAWSVGLSLNTEAFF. The CDR3 nucleotides read TGTGCCTGGAGTGTGGGTCTCTCGCTGAACACTGAAGCTTTCTTT.

The V call is TRBV5-1, the J call TRBJ1-6, with a weak D call TRBD1 (5 bases). The CDR3 spans 15 residues. The V and J ends lost 4 bases and 8 bases respectively, with 16 bases between them. Looked up from germline, CDR1 is SGHRS and CDR2 is YFSETQ. The CDR3 DNA follows: TGCGCCAGCAGCCTACAGGTACGGATGGATTCACCCCTCCACTTT. It codes for CASSLQVRMDSPLHF. Full variable domain (remainder filled in from reference TRBV5-1 and TRBJ1-6): KAGVTQTPRYLIKTRGQQVTLSCSPISGHRSVSWYQQTPGQGLQFLFEYFSETQRNKGNFPGRFSGRQFSNSRSEMNVSTLELGDSALYLCASSLQVRMDSPLHFGNGTRLTVT.

The V gene is TRBV4-3, the J gene TRBJ2-3; 12 nucleotides match TRBD2. Germline lookup yields CDR1 LGHNA and CDR2 YSLEER. The CDR3 is made up of 18 amino acids. The junction had 9 bases not matched to a gene; V was cut back by 0 bases and J by 5 bases. The CDR3 nucleotides read TGCGCCAGCAGCCAAGATTTCGTTCGGACTAGCGGGGTAGATACGCAGTATTTT. As protein: CASSQDFVRTSGVDTQYF.

The V call is TRBV7-9, the J call TRBJ1-1, with 7 bases fitting TRBD1. The germline CDR1 and CDR2 sequences are SEHNR and FQNEAQ (reference sequence). The ends lost 1 base at V and 0 bases at J; junction bases unmatched: 5. The CDR3 has 16 amino acids. CDR3 nucleotides: TGTGCCAGCAGCTTAGGGGGAGGGGGCCTGAACACTGAAGCTTTCTTT. Amino acids: CASSLGGGGLNTEAFF.

This chain connects TRBV27 to TRBJ1-5, with a weak D call TRBD1 (6 bases). CDR3 size: 18 residues. Germline assignment: CDR1 MNHEY and CDR2 SMNVEV (reference sequence). Trimming cost V 2 bases and J 1 base, with 18 bases left between them. The CDR3, as DNA: TGTGCCAGCAGTTTAAGATCTGGGGGCGTCATCAGCAATCAGCCCCAGCATTTT. Residues: CASSLRSGGVISNQPQHF.

The chain has TRBV7-2 and TRBJ1-4; D is undetermined. Trimming removed 3 bases at V and 4 bases at J, with 3 bases between. Looked up from germline, CDR1 is SGHTA and CDR2 is FQGNSA. The CDR3 totals 12 residues. CDR3 sequence reads: CASSFSNEKLFF. As DNA, the CDR3 is TGTGCCAGCAGCTTTAGTAATGAAAAACTGTTTTTT.

The V call is TRBV5-4, the J call TRBJ1-2, with D tentatively TRBD1 (6 bases). This CDR3 is 17 amino acids long. Trimming removed 1 base at V and 7 bases at J, with 23 bases between. Germline lookup yields CDR1 SGHNT and CDR2 YYREEE (reference sequence). The CDR3 sequence: CASSLTRSRGPGAGYTF. CDR3 bases: TGTGCCAGCAGCTTGACTCGTTCGAGGGGACCGGGGGCTGGCTACACCTTC.

This chain joins TRBV7-2 and TRBJ1-2; D remains unclear. The ends were cut back, 6 bases at V and 3 bases at J, with 14 bases in the middle. Germline V gene data show CDR1 as SGHTA and CDR2 as FQGNSA. This CDR3 is built from 14 residues. CDR3 sequence reads: CASSLAGPDYGYTF. The CDR3 DNA sequence: TGTGCCAGCAGTCTAGCCGGACCGGACTATGGCTACACCTTC.